This TCR beta chain is from a study of T cell repertoires in cytomegalovirus infection. As for the study in general: Public TCR beta signature analysis indicated the presence of both CMV infection and matching HLA type. General study points: Carriers of CMV plus the relevant HLA were identified by cumulative public TCR beta family frequency.

A single record per CDR3 protein comes from TCRdb applying MiXCR to the reads. The profile shows nearly 550,000 distinct CDR3 sequences, about 17% of them singletons. V was clipped by 5 bases and J by 4 bases, with 12 bases between them. The CDR3 is 13 amino acids. CDR1 and CDR2 (germline): SGHRS, YFSETQ. About this clonotype: The target antigen is unknown.

The clonotype comes from a human donor in good health (CMV status not recorded). Some clones in this sample may be carry-over from other donors' samples. Sequenced input: CD8+ T cells from PBMCs. The rearrangement joins TRBV5-1 to TRBJ1-2, with D hard to call. CDR3 sequence reads: CASSDTNPYGYTF. In nucleotides, the CDR3 is TGCGCCAGCAGTGACACTAATCCCTATGGCTACACCTTC. Full variable domain (missing parts from reference TRBV5-1 and TRBJ1-2): KAGVTQTPRYLIKTRGQQVTLSCSPISGHRSVSWYQQTPGQGLQFLFEYFSETQRNKGNFPGRFSGRQFSNSRSEMNVSTLELGDSALYLCASSDTNPYGYTFGSGTRLTVV.